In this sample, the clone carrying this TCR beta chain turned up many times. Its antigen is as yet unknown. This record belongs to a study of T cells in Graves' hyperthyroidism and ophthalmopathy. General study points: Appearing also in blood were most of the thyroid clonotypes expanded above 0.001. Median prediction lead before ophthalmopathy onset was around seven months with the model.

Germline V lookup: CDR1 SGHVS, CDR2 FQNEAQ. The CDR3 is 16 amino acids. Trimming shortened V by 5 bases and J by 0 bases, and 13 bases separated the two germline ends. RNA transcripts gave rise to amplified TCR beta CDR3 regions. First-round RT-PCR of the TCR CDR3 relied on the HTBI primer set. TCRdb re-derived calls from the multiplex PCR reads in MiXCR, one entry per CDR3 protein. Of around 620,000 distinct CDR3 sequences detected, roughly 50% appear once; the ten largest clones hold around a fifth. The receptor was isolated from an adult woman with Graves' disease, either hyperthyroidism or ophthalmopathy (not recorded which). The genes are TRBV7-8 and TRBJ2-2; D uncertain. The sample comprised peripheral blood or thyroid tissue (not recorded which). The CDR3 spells CASSTARHSNTGELFF. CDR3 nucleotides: TGTGCCAGCAGCACCGCCCGACATTCGAACACCGGGGAGCTGTTTTTT.